This TCR beta chain was identified in a study of T-cell memory formation after mild COVID-19 (dated by TCRdb to 2020 to 2023). Concerning the study at large: Most TCR sequence clusters were specific to one of the two donors. In a couple of donors, T-cell clones that expanded and contracted after mild COVID-19 were followed by sequencing TCRalpha and TCRbeta repertoires longitudinally. The cohort was made up of two young adult volunteers, one female and one male, who were previously healthy. Broad study findings and their caveats: Some responding clones were detected in pre-infection memory, suggesting pre-existing cross-reactive memory T cells joined the SARS-CoV-2 response. The second-wave clones that peaked on day 37 were not confirmed to be SARS-CoV-2 specific. Clones contracting from day 15 to 85 had balanced CD4/CD8 phenotypes, while a second wave expanding from day 15 to 37 was biased towards CD4+. Only a couple of mild cases were covered in the study, and larger cohorts including severe cases with pre-infection samples were considered necessary. Contracting CD4+ clones appeared mostly in the CM and EM memory subsets, whereas CD8+ clones were enriched in EMRA.

Concerning this clonotype: It lacks a known antigen. The record has no base qualities; no much larger clone is one base away.

The sequencer listed for this sample is Illumina NovaSeq 6000. Using 5'RACE with constant-segment primers, TCRalpha and TCRbeta cDNA libraries were constructed, with sample barcodes and unique molecular identifiers added in the process. RNA was extracted from every sample with Trizol reagent. Libraries were amplified in two PCR steps, with a second sample barcode and Illumina TruSeq adapters added in the second step. Libraries were sequenced on an Illumina NovaSeq with 2 x 150 bp paired-end reads. In the paper's pipeline: The reads were demultiplexed and collapsed into UMI-guided consensus sequences using migec v1.2.7. Using mixcr v2.1.11, UMI consensuses were aligned to TRA and TRB V and J templates and then assembled into clonotypes. A clonotype was counted as expanded or contracted only when both edgeR and NoisET called the clonotype significant, with the noise models trained on biological replicates. For edgeR calls, the cutoffs were a false discovery rate-adjusted p below 0.01 and a log2 fold-change threshold of 1. PCA with hierarchical clustering of max-normalized trajectories of the 1000 most abundant clonotypes was used as exploratory dynamics analysis. Each responding clone was given a CD4 or CD8 phenotype based on the CD4+ and CD8+ repertoires, which had been sequenced separately. TCRdb redid the processing of the public reads, applying fastp at Q25 and MiXCR, and retained in-frame beta chains. All rows with the same CDR3 protein become a single entry with the most common DNA and genes. In this record, the V and J calls reflect TCRdb's handling and not the investigators' own analysis. Counted in this sample were 250,000 or so distinct CDR3 sequences; around 10% of them appeared once. Of the sample, 22% falls within the top ten clones.

PBMCs were isolated by Ficoll-Paque density gradient centrifugation. Counted from cysteine to phenylalanine, this CDR3 has 14 amino acids. Only the CDR3 region is kept as DNA, spanning 42 bases read in frame from base 1. Trimming removed 6 bases from V and 2 bases from J, leaving 14 bases between the germline ends. For CDR1 and CDR2, the germline V gene lists LGHNT and FRNRAP. This sequence uses TRBV12-5 and TRBJ2-7; tentative D gene TRBD2, with 6 bases matching. This receptor was obtained from a man younger than 30 who had mild COVID-19 (a few samples of this study predate the infection). The sample titles of this study are shuffled in the database, so cell type and time point are left out; the donor was told from shared clones. Sequencing was done on a sample of PBMCs or a T cell subset sorted from them (not recorded which). CDR3 sequence: CASGRDSPPYEQYF. The DNA reads as follows: TGTGCTAGTGGCCGGGACTCCCCCCCCTACGAGCAGTACTTC. This CDR3, with the reference TRBV12-5 and TRBJ2-7 proteins standing in past its ends, gives the full variable domain DARVTQTPRHKVTEMGQEVTMRCQPILGHNTVFWYRQTMMQGLELLAYFRNRAPLDDSGMPKDRFSAEMPDATLATLKIQPSEPRDSAVYFCASGRDSPPYEQYFGPGTRLTVT.